The clone carrying this T cell receptor beta chain is a singleton in its sample. The sample originates from a study of follicular helper T cells after annual influenza vaccination. CDR3 length equals 13 residues. CDR1 is MNHNY and CDR2 is SVGAGI in the germline V gene (reference sequence). Trimming shortened V by 2 bases and J by 7 bases, and 8 bases separated the two germline ends. The repertoire was sequenced with immunoSEQ multiplex PCR; TCRdb's copy has only in-frame clones and lacks some. The data contain around 7,000 clones, roughly 82% of them singletons. Sample time point: 2015-2016 season, 7 days after influenza vaccination.

Sequenced material: CXCR5- memory CD4+ T cells sorted from blood, taken 7 days after influenza vaccination. V usage is TRBV6-6 and J usage is TRBJ2-2; D ambiguous. This clonotype originated in an adult who received the influenza vaccine. CDR3 loop: CASSYGRNGELFF. The CDR3 DNA sequence: TGTGCCAGCAGTTACGGGCGCAACGGGGAGCTGTTTTTT.